A selection of T cell receptor beta chains follows, all from one sample in a study of shared clonotypes between healthy human individuals. Sequencing used immunoSEQ multiplex PCR; TCRdb keeps in-frame clones, though not all of them. The sample holds some 630,000 clones, about 96% seen once. Input material: naive CD8+ T cells sorted from blood. All receptors come from a woman under 40 in good health. Both conserved end residues are part of each CDR3. Each record gives: V gene, J gene, clone size, D gene, CDR3 DNA, CDR3 protein. The D gene is left open where the match is weak. Expanded clones get a size class; other rows say once, few or many, or leave the size out.

V: TRBV28
J: TRBJ1-1
size: -
D: -
DNA: TGTGCCAGCAGACCCTTGATGACCACTGAAGCTTTCTTT
CDR3: CASRPLMTTEAFF

V: TRBV4-1
J: TRBJ2-1
size: -
D: -
DNA: TGCGCCAGCACCGGGACGGTTTACAATGAGCAGTTCTTC
CDR3: CASTGTVYNEQFF

V: TRBV27
J: TRBJ2-6
size: -
D: -
DNA: TGTGCCAGCAGTTGGCGGTCTGGGGCCAACGTCCTGACTTTC
CDR3: CASSWRSGANVLTF

V: TRBV11-2
J: TRBJ2-2
size: -
D: -
DNA: TGTGCCAGCAGCTTAGGCGGGGTCGCCGGGGAGCTGTTTTTT
CDR3: CASSLGGVAGELFF

V: TRBV7-9
J: TRBJ2-7
size: -
D: TRBD1
DNA: TGTGCCAGCAGCCACGGACAGGGCTACGAGCAGTACTTC
CDR3: CASSHGQGYEQYF

V: TRBV27
J: TRBJ1-1
size: -
D: -
DNA: TGTGCCAGCAGTTTATCGATGAGGACCTCTGAAGCTTTCTTT
CDR3: CASSLSMRTSEAFF

V: TRBV21-1
J: TRBJ1-3
size: -
D: -
DNA: TGTGCCAGCAGCCGGCATTGGACCCCGGGGGGAAACACCATATATTTT
CDR3: CASSRHWTPGGNTIYF

V: TRBV4-1
J: TRBJ2-1
size: -
D: -
DNA: TGCGCCAGCAGCCAAGTAGCGCCCAGCTCCTACAATGAGCAGTTCTTC
CDR3: CASSQVAPSSYNEQFF

V: TRBV9
J: TRBJ1-5
size: -
D: -
DNA: TGTGCCAGCAGCGTAGGGCTTCAGCCCCAGCATTTT
CDR3: CASSVGLQPQHF

V: TRBV6-1
J: TRBJ2-5
size: -
D: -
DNA: TGTGCCAGCGGGCGGACACAAGAGACCCAGTACTTC
CDR3: CASGRTQETQYF

V: TRBV28
J: TRBJ1-1
size: once
D: -
DNA: TGTGCCAGCAGTGTCAGCCGGAACACTGAAGCTTTCTTT
CDR3: CASSVSRNTEAFF

V: TRBV2
J: TRBJ2-7
size: -
D: -
DNA: TGTGCCAGCAGTGACGTCACTGGGGTTTACCTCGAGCAGTACTTC
CDR3: CASSDVTGVYLEQYF

V: TRBV2
J: TRBJ2-7
size: once
D: TRBD1
DNA: TGTGCCAGCAGTGTGGGGCAGGGGGCGACCTACGAGCAGTACTTC
CDR3: CASSVGQGATYEQYF

V: TRBV5-6
J: TRBJ2-7
size: -
D: -
DNA: TGTGCCAGCAGCTTGGCCGGGACTCCCTACGAGCAGTACTTC
CDR3: CASSLAGTPYEQYF

V: TRBV27
J: TRBJ1-2
size: -
D: -
DNA: TGTGCCAGCGGAACCTTTATTAACTATGGCTACACCTTC
CDR3: CASGTFINYGYTF

V: TRBV2
J: TRBJ2-1
size: -
D: TRBD1
DNA: TGTGCCAGCAGTGACCATACGCCGGATTTGGGACAGGGGGCTTACAATGAGCAGTTCTTC
CDR3: CASSDHTPDLGQGAYNEQFF

V: TRBV5-5
J: TRBJ2-7
size: -
D: TRBD2
DNA: TGTGCCAGCAGCCCTACTAGCGGCGCTAGCTTTTACGAGCAGTACTTC
CDR3: CASSPTSGASFYEQYF

V: TRBV19
J: TRBJ1-5
size: -
D: -
DNA: TGTGCCAGTAGTCCATTAGAAAGCAATCAGCCCCAGCATTTT
CDR3: CASSPLESNQPQHF

V: TRBV28
J: TRBJ2-1
size: once
D: -
DNA: TGTGCCAGCAGTTTATTCCACGGCACCTACAATGAGCAGTTCTTC
CDR3: CASSLFHGTYNEQFF

V: TRBV27
J: TRBJ1-5
size: -
D: -
DNA: TGTGCCAGCAGGGGTGGGACGTCATGGCCCCAGCATTTT
CDR3: CASRGGTSWPQHF

V: TRBV10-2
J: TRBJ2-1
size: -
D: TRBD2
DNA: TGCGCCAGCCACGATCGGATGCGGGAGGGAAACAATGAGCAGTTCTTC
CDR3: CASHDRMREGNNEQFF

V: TRBV28
J: TRBJ2-7
size: -
D: -
DNA: TGTGCCAGCAGTTTGCCGGGAAACTCCTACGAGCAGTACTTC
CDR3: CASSLPGNSYEQYF

V: TRBV28
J: TRBJ1-2
size: -
D: -
DNA: TGTGCCAGCAGTCTATCCGCACTCAATGGCTACACCTTC
CDR3: CASSLSALNGYTF

V: TRBV9
J: TRBJ2-7
size: -
D: TRBD1
DNA: TGTGCCAGCAGCGTAGGGGGGGCGACAGGGGAGGACGAGCAGTACTTC
CDR3: CASSVGGATGEDEQYF

V: TRBV27
J: TRBJ2-7
size: -
D: -
DNA: TGTGCCAGCAGTTTTTCGGCAGGGGCGACTAGCACCATATCCTACGAGCAGTACTTC
CDR3: CASSFSAGATSTISYEQYF

V: TRBV7-9
J: TRBJ2-2
size: -
D: TRBD2
DNA: TGTGCCAGCAGCTTACCGGGACTAGCGGGGAACACCGGGGAGCTGTTTTTT
CDR3: CASSLPGLAGNTGELFF

V: TRBV27
J: TRBJ2-7
size: -
D: -
DNA: TGTGCCAGCAGTTTATTAGGAGGGGACGAGCAGTACTTC
CDR3: CASSLLGGDEQYF

V: TRBV2
J: TRBJ1-2
size: -
D: TRBD1
DNA: TGTGCCAGCAGTGAAGGGGACAGGTGGATATCTGGCGGCTACACCTTC
CDR3: CASSEGDRWISGGYTF

V: TRBV5-4
J: TRBJ2-1
size: -
D: TRBD2
DNA: TGTGCCAGCAGCTTTAGCGGGAGTAGCAATGAGCAGTTCTTC
CDR3: CASSFSGSSNEQFF

V: TRBV9
J: TRBJ2-2
size: -
D: TRBD2
DNA: TGTGCCAGCAGCACTCCGGGACTAGCTGGGACCGGGGAGCTGTTTTTT
CDR3: CASSTPGLAGTGELFF

V: TRBV5-4
J: TRBJ1-4
size: -
D: -
DNA: TGTGCCAGCAGCTTGTGGGGGTCGATCGAAAAACTGTTTTTT
CDR3: CASSLWGSIEKLFF

V: TRBV5-1
J: TRBJ2-1
size: -
D: TRBD2
DNA: TGCGCCAGCAGCTTGGCGGCGGGAGGGGTCTACAATGAGCAGTTCTTC
CDR3: CASSLAAGGVYNEQFF

V: TRBV13
J: TRBJ2-2
size: -
D: -
DNA: TGCGCCAGTTTCGGGACACCGAACACCGGGGAGCTGTTTTTT
CDR3: CASFGTPNTGELFF

V: TRBV28
J: TRBJ1-1
size: -
D: TRBD1
DNA: TGTGCCAGCAGTCCACCCCCCTGGACAGGGGAGAACACTGAAGCTTTCTTT
CDR3: CASSPPPWTGENTEAFF

V: TRBV27
J: TRBJ2-3
size: -
D: TRBD2
DNA: TGTGCCAGCAGTTTAGATGGACTAGCTGTAGATACGCAGTATTTT
CDR3: CASSLDGLAVDTQYF

V: TRBV7-9
J: TRBJ2-1
size: -
D: -
DNA: TGTGCCAGTTTGAGGGCCGGGTACAATGAGCAGTTCTTC
CDR3: CASLRAGYNEQFF

V: TRBV5-6
J: TRBJ2-1
size: -
D: -
DNA: TGTGCCAGCAGCCCGGGACTTGTAGACAATGAGCAGTTCTTC
CDR3: CASSPGLVDNEQFF

V: TRBV29-1
J: TRBJ2-2
size: -
D: -
DNA: TGCAGCGCAACCCGTTGGGATGCGCACACCGGGGAGCTGTTTTTT
CDR3: CSATRWDAHTGELFF

V: TRBV13
J: TRBJ2-7
size: -
D: -
DNA: TGTGCCAGCAGCTTAGATCGCGGGCTACGGGAGCAGTACTTC
CDR3: CASSLDRGLREQYF